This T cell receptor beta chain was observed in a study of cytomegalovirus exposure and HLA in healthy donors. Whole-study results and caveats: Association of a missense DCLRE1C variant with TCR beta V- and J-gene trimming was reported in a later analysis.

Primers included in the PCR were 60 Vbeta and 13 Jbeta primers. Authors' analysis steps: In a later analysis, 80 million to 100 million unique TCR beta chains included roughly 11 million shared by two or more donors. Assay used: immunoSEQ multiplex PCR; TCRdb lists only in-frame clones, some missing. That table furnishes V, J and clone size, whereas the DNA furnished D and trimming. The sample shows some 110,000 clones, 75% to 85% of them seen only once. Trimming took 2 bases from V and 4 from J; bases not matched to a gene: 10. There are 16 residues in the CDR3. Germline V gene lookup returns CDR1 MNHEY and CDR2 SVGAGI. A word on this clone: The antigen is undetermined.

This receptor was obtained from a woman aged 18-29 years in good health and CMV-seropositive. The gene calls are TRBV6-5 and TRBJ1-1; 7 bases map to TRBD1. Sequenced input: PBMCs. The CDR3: CASSYDGQAEVTEAFF. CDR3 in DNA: TGTGCCAGCAGTTACGACGGACAGGCGGAGGTCACTGAAGCTTTCTTT.